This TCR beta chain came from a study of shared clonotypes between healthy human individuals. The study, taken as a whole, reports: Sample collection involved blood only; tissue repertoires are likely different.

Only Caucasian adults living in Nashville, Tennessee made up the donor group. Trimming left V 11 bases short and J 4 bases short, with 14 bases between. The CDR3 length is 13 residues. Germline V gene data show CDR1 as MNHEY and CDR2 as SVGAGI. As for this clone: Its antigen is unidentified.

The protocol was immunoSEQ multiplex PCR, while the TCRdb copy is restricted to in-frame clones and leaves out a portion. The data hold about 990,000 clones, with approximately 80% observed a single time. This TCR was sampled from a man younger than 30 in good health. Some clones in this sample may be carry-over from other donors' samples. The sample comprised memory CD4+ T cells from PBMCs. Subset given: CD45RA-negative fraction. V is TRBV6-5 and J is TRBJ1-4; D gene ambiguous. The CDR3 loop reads CAASRAFNEKLFF. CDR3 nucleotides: TGTGCCGCATCCCGAGCGTTTAATGAAAAACTGTTTTTT.